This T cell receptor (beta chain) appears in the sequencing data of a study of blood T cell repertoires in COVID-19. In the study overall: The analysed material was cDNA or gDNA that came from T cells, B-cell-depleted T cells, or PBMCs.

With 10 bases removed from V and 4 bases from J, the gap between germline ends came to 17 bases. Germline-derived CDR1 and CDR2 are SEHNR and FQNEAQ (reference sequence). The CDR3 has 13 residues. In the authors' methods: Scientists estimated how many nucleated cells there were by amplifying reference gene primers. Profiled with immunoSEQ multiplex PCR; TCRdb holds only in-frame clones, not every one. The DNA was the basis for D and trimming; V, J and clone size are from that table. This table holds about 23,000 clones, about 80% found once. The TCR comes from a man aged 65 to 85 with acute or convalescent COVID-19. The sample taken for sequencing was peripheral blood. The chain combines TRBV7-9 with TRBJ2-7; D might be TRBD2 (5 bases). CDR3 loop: CATSRSSSYEQYF. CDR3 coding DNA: TGTGCCACCTCCCGGTCTAGCAGTTACGAGCAGTACTTC.